These 13 T cell receptor beta chains came from one sample sequenced in a study of molecular identifiers for immune sequencing clone quantification. TCRdb re-called the PCR reads through MiXCR, storing one row per CDR3 protein. This sample has over 600,000 distinct CDR3 sequences, with about 20% found just once. The sample consisted of naive CD8+ T cells from blood, with Jurkat cell RNA spiked in. Noted subset: FACS-sorted CD8+CD4-CCR7+CD45RA+ naive T cells. The receptors stem from a human donor in good health. Some libraries in this study had Jurkat cell RNA spiked in.

This clonotype was recorded many times. The chain uses TRBV6-5 and TRBJ2-7, with D possibly TRBD2 on 7 matching bases. The germline V and J ends were trimmed by 2 bases and 3 bases, with 11 bases remaining between them. Germline lookup yields CDR1 MNHEY and CDR2 SVGAGI. The CDR3 length is 14 residues. The CDR3 nucleotides are TGTGCCAGCAGTTACCGGGGGGCCCACTACGAGCAGTACTTC. Translation: CASSYRGAHYEQYF.

The sample holds many counts of this clonotype. The V and J genes are TRBV9 and TRBJ2-7; 8 positions agree with TRBD1. CDR1 is SGDLS, CDR2 YYNGEE, per germline. This CDR3 region has 15 residues. The V segment lost 2 bases and the J segment 2 bases; nucleotides outside the gene matches: 6. CDR3 sequence: CASSVHRDRPYEQYF. The CDR3 bases are TGTGCCAGCAGCGTTCACCGGGACAGGCCCTACGAGCAGTACTTC.

Note on this clonotype: A single base separates this from a much larger clone, so it may be a read error. The CDR3 DNA sequence: TGTGCCACCAGTGATTTGTCTAGCGGGGAGACAGATACGCAGTATTTT. Translated: CATSDLSSGETDTQYF. The chain uses TRBV24-1 and TRBJ2-3, with 9 positions matching TRBD2. The CDR3 is made up of 16 amino acids. V gave up 0 bases and J gave up 3 bases; unmatched junction bases: 3. Per the germline V gene, CDR1 is KGHDR and CDR2 is SFDVKD.

The rearrangement links TRBV2 to TRBJ1-3; possible D gene TRBD1, 5 bases. The CDR3 runs to 15 residues. The germline V and J ends were trimmed by 7 bases and 0 bases, with 13 bases remaining between them. Germline lookup yields CDR1 SNHLY and CDR2 FYNNEI. The DNA of the CDR3 is TGTGCCAGCAATCCATGGGGGGACTCTGGAAACACCATATATTTT. Its translation is CASNPWGDSGNTIYF.

Worth noting for this clonotype: A much larger clone differs by one base, so this may be a read error. The chain is built from TRBV7-2 and TRBJ1-6; D call uncertain. The CDR3 loop spans 17 amino acids. The germline V gene has CDR1 SGHTA and CDR2 FQGNSA. CDR3 in amino acids: CASSLGGRSSCNSPLHF. CDR3 nucleotides: TGTGCCAGCAGCTTAGGCGGACGAAGCTCCTGTAATTCACCCCTCCACTTT.

The chain links TRBV7-9 to TRBJ2-4; 10 bases align to TRBD1. The CDR3 contains 13 residues. Germline trimming cut 7 bases from V and 8 bases from J; bases unmatched to any gene: 5. Per germline, CDR1 SEHNR and CDR2 FQNEAQ (reference sequence). The chain's CDR3 is CASTTGTGDIQYF. In nucleotides, the CDR3 is TGTGCCAGCACCACCGGGACAGGGGACATTCAGTACTTC.

This clonotype was observed a single time. Given a much more abundant clone one base away, this may be a read error. Here the CDR3 omits its conserved ending phenylalanine or tryptophan, so a read error is the likely source. Here the CDR3 DNA reads TGTGCCAGTAGTATAGGACAGGGCTCGAGGAATGAGCAGTTCCTC. As protein: CASSIGQGSRNEQFL. The chain combines TRBV19 with TRBJ2-1, with TRBD1 matching 7 bases. The CDR3 spans 15 residues. Germline loops: CDR1 LNHDA, CDR2 SQIVND (reference sequence). V was pared by 1 base and J by 7 bases, with 7 bases of the junction left unmatched.

This clonotype was seen repeatedly, ten times or more. This chain connects TRBV6-5 to TRBJ2-7; D may be TRBD1 (5 bases). Germline assignment: CDR1 MNHEY and CDR2 SVGAGI. This CDR3 region has 13 residues. V was cut by 11 bases and J by 1 base, with 15 bases left in between. The CDR3 protein is CAAGYQASYEQYF. The DNA of the CDR3 is TGTGCCGCAGGGTATCAAGCTTCCTACGAGCAGTACTTC.

This clonotype showed up just a few times. CDR3 sequence reads: CASSEDGDQDYGYTF. The CDR3 DNA follows: TGTGCCAGCAGTGAGGATGGGGACCAAGACTATGGCTACACCTTC. The chain employs TRBV2 and TRBJ1-2, with a possible D match to TRBD1 (5 bases). CDR3 length: 15 amino acids. Per the germline V gene, CDR1 is SNHLY and CDR2 is FYNNEI. Trimming took 3 bases from V and 3 from J, leaving 14 bases between them.

This clonotype appeared many times. The chain is built from TRBV7-9 and TRBJ2-5; a possible D gene is TRBD1 (5 bases). The CDR3 spans 13 residues. The V and J ends lost 5 bases and 6 bases respectively, with 13 bases between them. Germline-derived CDR1 and CDR2 are SEHNR and FQNEAQ (reference sequence). In DNA form, the CDR3 reads TGTGCCAGCAGCCATCCTCAGGGAAAGACCCAGTACTTC. Its translation is CASSHPQGKTQYF.

The chain employs TRBV19 and TRBJ1-1; D not certain. Trimming left V 6 bases short and J 5 bases short, with 19 bases between. This CDR3 has 15 amino acids. Germline V gene sequence: CDR1 LNHDA, CDR2 SQIVND (reference sequence). For the CDR3, the DNA is TGTGCCAGTAGCCCGGACGGTACTTCGGGAACTGAAGCTTTCTTT. Encoded protein: CASSPDGTSGTEAFF.

At least ten counts were recorded for this clonotype. J is TRBJ1-4 and V is TRBV20-1, with TRBD1 as a possible D gene (6 bases). CDR1 DFQATT and CDR2 SNEGSKA come from the germline V gene (reference sequence). CDR3 length: 15 amino acids. V lost 0 bases and J lost 12, with 20 bases in between. The CDR3 loop reads CSARDGTGPPAELFF. CDR3 bases: TGCAGTGCTAGAGATGGTACAGGGCCGCCTGCGGAACTGTTTTTT.

In its sample, this clonotype was seen many times. The chain has TRBV11-2 and TRBJ1-4; a weak D match, TRBD1 (5 bases). CDR3 length: 15 amino acids. Germline V gene data show CDR1 as SGHAT and CDR2 as FQNNGV. V lost 1 base, J lost 8 bases, and 14 bases lay in between. The CDR3 loop reads CASSLGPGGSEKLFF. Here the CDR3 DNA reads TGTGCCAGCAGCTTAGGCCCCGGGGGAAGCGAAAAACTGTTTTTT.